This T cell receptor (beta chain) was identified in a study of OX40 agonist ivuxolimab in advanced cancers. This CDR3 contains 15 residues. Germline assignment: CDR1 SNHLY and CDR2 FYNNEI. J was trimmed by 8 bases and V by 5 bases; bases with no gene match: 8. Some clones are missing from TCRdb's copy, which holds only in-frame ones; the method was immunoSEQ multiplex PCR. The table shows roughly 40,000 clones, with 81% occurring only once. V gene TRBV2 combines with J gene TRBJ2-1; 11 bases fit TRBD2. Sequencing used CD4+ or CD8+ T cells sorted from blood, obtained in a trial of the OX40 agonist ivuxolimab. This TCR was sampled from an adult with an advanced solid tumor such as melanoma, head and neck, liver or kidney cancer. In DNA, the CDR3 is TGTGCCAGCAGTCCGCTAGCGGGAGGTATCGATGAGCAGTTCTTC. The encoded protein is CASSPLAGGIDEQFF.